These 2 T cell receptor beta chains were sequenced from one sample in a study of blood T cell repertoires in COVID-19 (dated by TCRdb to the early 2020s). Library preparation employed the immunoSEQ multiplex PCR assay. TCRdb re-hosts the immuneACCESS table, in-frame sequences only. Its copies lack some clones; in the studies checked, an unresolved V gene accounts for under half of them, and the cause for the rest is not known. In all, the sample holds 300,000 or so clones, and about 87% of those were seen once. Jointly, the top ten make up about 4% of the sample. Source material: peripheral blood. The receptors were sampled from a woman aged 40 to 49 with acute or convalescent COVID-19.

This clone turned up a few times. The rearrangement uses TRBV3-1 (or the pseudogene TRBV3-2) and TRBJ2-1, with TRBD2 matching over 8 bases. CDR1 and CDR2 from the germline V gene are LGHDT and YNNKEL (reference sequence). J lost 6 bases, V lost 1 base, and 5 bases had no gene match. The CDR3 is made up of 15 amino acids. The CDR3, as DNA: TGTGCCAGCAGCCAAGGGGGGACTAGGACCAATGAGCAGTTCTTC. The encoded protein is CASSQGGTRTNEQFF.

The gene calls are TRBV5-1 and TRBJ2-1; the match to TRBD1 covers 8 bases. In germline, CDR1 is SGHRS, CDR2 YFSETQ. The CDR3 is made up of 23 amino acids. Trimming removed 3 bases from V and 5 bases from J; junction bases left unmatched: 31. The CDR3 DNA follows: TGCGCCAGCAGCTCCAAACGTATCCGGACAGGGCACAGCGAGATAGAGTTGGACAATGAGCAGTTCTTC. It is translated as CASSSKRIRTGHSEIELDNEQFF.